These 14 T cell receptor beta chains were all obtained from the same sample, sequenced in a study of cytomegalovirus exposure and HLA in healthy donors. Both 60 Vbeta primers and 13 Jbeta primers went into the PCR. Libraries were prepared by immunoSEQ multiplex PCR; TCRdb keeps only in-frame clonotypes and omits some of them. The repertoire has fewer than 200,000 clones, about four fifths of them found once; the top ten carry roughly 4.4%. Source material: PBMCs. The receptors were sampled from a woman aged 18-35 years in good health and CMV-seropositive.

The V call is TRBV19, the J call TRBJ2-5; the match to TRBD1 covers 8 bases. V was clipped by 6 bases and J by 1 base; unmatched bases: 7. The CDR3 extends over 15 amino acids. Germline V gene data show CDR1 as LNHDA and CDR2 as SQIVND (reference sequence). CDR3 protein: CASSPGQAPQETQYF. In DNA form, the CDR3 reads TGTGCCAGTAGCCCGGGACAGGCCCCCCAAGAGACCCAGTACTTC.

The chain links TRBV11-3 to TRBJ2-7; a possible D gene is TRBD1 (5 bases). CDR1 is SGHNT, CDR2 YENEEA, per germline. This CDR3 comprises 14 residues. The germline V and J ends were trimmed by 5 bases and 2 bases, with 13 bases remaining between them. CDR3 residues: CASSLTGGTYEQYF. For the CDR3, the DNA is TGTGCCAGCAGCCTAACAGGTGGGACCTACGAGCAGTACTTC.

This clone was seen only once. The J gene is TRBJ2-7, the V gene TRBV30; TRBD1 matches at 10 bases. CDR3 length equals 13 residues. Germline CDR1 and CDR2: GTSNPN and SVGIG (reference sequence). V was clipped by 5 bases and J by 6 bases; unmatched bases: 7. CDR3 in DNA: TGTGCCTGGGCTTCCGGGACAGGGGCCGAGCAGTACTTC. Protein: CAWASGTGAEQYF.

This CDR3 reads CASKRGPRTGFSPLHF. The DNA of the CDR3 is TGTGCCAGTAAGAGGGGCCCAAGGACAGGGTTTTCACCCCTCCACTTT. The chain combines TRBV19 with TRBJ1-6, with 8 bases matching TRBD1. Germline V CDR1 and CDR2: LNHDA, SQIVND (reference sequence). The CDR3 loop spans 16 amino acids. V lost 7 bases, J lost 9 bases, and 14 bases stayed unmatched.

The V gene is TRBV10-3, the J gene TRBJ1-1, with 9 positions matching TRBD1. The CDR3 length is 13 residues. CDR1 is ENHRY and CDR2 is SYGVKD in the germline V gene. Trimming removed 2 bases from V and 6 bases from J; junction bases left unmatched: 1. The CDR3 is CAISERQGAEAFF. CDR3 DNA: TGTGCCATCAGTGAGCGACAGGGGGCTGAAGCTTTCTTT.

This rearrangement joins TRBV4-2 to TRBJ2-7; 7 bases are shared with TRBD2. Germline CDR1 and CDR2: LGHNA and YNFKEQ. J was trimmed by 1 base and V by 1 base; bases with no gene match: 7. This CDR3 contains 16 residues. Here the CDR3 DNA reads TGTGCCAGCAGCCAAGTTCGCGGGGGTAGTTCCTACGAGCAGTACTTC. It specifies CASSQVRGGSSYEQYF.

In its sample, this clone was seen a few times. The same CDR3 also results from other DNA sequences found in this sample. The chain employs TRBV29-1 and TRBJ1-2; possible D gene TRBD1, 6 bases. The germline gives CDR1 SQVTM, CDR2 ANQGSEA. The CDR3 extends over 14 amino acids. Trimming shortened V by 1 base and J by 2 bases, and 11 bases separated the two germline ends. The CDR3 nucleotides are TGCAGCGTTGAAGGCAGGGGTATAAACTATGGCTACACCTTC. This codes for CSVEGRGINYGYTF.

V is TRBV11-2 and J is TRBJ1-4, with D maybe TRBD1 (5 bases). The CDR3 extends over 13 amino acids. Deletions cut 0 bases from V and 13 bases from J, with 12 bases between. CDR1 SGHAT and CDR2 FQNNGV come from the germline V gene. In DNA, the CDR3 is TGTGCCAGCAGCTTAGATGGGACTTGGGGACTGTTTTTT. Translating it yields CASSLDGTWGLFF.

The CDR3 loop reads CASSLGGNTLGGYTF. For the CDR3, the DNA is TGTGCCAGCAGCTTAGGAGGCAATACCCTAGGTGGCTACACCTTC. The rearrangement links TRBV11-2 to TRBJ1-2; D ambiguous. This CDR3 is built from 15 residues. Looked up from germline, CDR1 is SGHAT and CDR2 is FQNNGV. Trimming took off 1 base at V and 7 bases at J, with 16 bases between the two ends. Filled out from reference TRBV11-2 and TRBJ1-2, the complete variable domain reads EAGVAQSPRYKIIEKRQSVAFWCNPISGHATLYWYQQILGQGPKLLIQFQNNGVVDDSQLPKDRFSAERLKGVDSTLKIQPAKLEDSAVYLCASSLGGNTLGGYTFGSGTRLTVV.

The rearrangement joins TRBV4-3 to TRBJ1-3, with D unresolved. CDR1 is LGHNA and CDR2 is YSLEER in the germline V gene. The germline V and J ends were trimmed by 0 bases and 0 bases, with 9 bases remaining between them. The CDR3 is 16 residues long. The CDR3 sequence is CASSQDSGLSGNTIYF. CDR3 DNA: TGCGCCAGCAGCCAAGATTCAGGCCTCTCTGGAAACACCATATATTTT.

This clone showed up just a few times. The chain joins TRBV5-1 to TRBJ1-1; 7 nucleotides agree with TRBD1. This CDR3 is 16 amino acids long. The germline V gene encodes CDR1 SGHRS and CDR2 YFSETQ. Trimming at V came to 4 bases and at J to 2 bases, leaving 11 bases not matched to a gene. The CDR3 DNA reads as TGCGCCAGCAGCGGGCGACAGGGAGGTGGTAACACTGAAGCTTTCTTT. It translates to CASSGRQGGGNTEAFF.

CDR3 residues: CASSESGLAGLSRGYEQYF. The CDR3 DNA reads TGCGCCAGCAGTGAGTCCGGACTAGCGGGCTTAAGTCGAGGCTACGAGCAGTACTTC. The V call is TRBV10-1, the J call TRBJ2-7, with 11 bases matching TRBD2. From germline, CDR1 is WNHNN and CDR2 SYGVQD (reference sequence). The V segment lost 0 bases and the J segment 3 bases; nucleotides outside the gene matches: 13. The CDR3 is 19 amino acids.

The rearrangement joins TRBV18 to TRBJ2-7; unclear D gene. Germline V gene data show CDR1 as KGHSH and CDR2 as LQKENI. The CDR3 extends over 15 amino acids. V was trimmed by 3 bases and J by 2 bases, leaving 14 bases between them. This CDR3 reads CASSPWALSAYEQYF. The CDR3 DNA reads TGTGCCAGCTCACCCTGGGCGTTAAGTGCCTACGAGCAGTACTTC.

The chain carries TRBV5-1 and TRBJ2-7, with 7 positions matching TRBD1. Germline CDR1 reads SGHRS; CDR2 reads YFSETQ. CDR3 length: 15 residues. After removal of 2 bases from V and 0 bases from J, the junction contained 5 bases not matched to a gene. CDR3 DNA: TGCGCCAGCAGCTTCCTCGGACAGGCCTCCTACGAGCAGTACTTC. It is translated as CASSFLGQASYEQYF. Full variable domain (remainder filled in from reference TRBV5-1 and TRBJ2-7): KAGVTQTPRYLIKTRGQQVTLSCSPISGHRSVSWYQQTPGQGLQFLFEYFSETQRNKGNFPGRFSGRQFSNSRSEMNVSTLELGDSALYLCASSFLGQASYEQYFGPGTRLTVT.